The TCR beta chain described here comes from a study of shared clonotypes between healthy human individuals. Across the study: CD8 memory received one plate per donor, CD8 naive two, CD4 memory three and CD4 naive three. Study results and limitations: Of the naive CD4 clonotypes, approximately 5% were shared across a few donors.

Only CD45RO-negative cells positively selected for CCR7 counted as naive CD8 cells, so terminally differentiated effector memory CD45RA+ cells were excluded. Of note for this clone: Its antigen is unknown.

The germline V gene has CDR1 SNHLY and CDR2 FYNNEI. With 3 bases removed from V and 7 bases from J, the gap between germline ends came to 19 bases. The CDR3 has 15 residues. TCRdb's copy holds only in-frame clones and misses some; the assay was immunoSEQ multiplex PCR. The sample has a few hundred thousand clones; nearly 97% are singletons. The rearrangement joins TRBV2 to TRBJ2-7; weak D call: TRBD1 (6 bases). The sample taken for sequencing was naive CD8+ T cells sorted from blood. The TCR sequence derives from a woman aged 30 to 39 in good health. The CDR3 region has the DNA TGTGCCAGCAGTGAGCCCCGGGACACCTTCGGGGAGCAGTACTTC. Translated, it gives CASSEPRDTFGEQYF.